This paragraph covers one T cell receptor (beta chain) sequence. V lost 3 bases to trimming and J lost 4 bases, with 18 bases between them. This CDR3 has 16 residues. Germline V CDR1 and CDR2: LGHDT, YNNKEL (reference sequence). This entry comes from a study of blood T cell repertoires in COVID-19. TCRdb's table, derived via immunoSEQ multiplex PCR, lists solely in-frame clones and lacks some. Of some 350,000 clones listed, more than 70% are singletons. This sequence originates from a woman under 40 with COVID-19, enrolled during active disease. What was sequenced was peripheral blood. V and J are TRBV3-1 (or the pseudogene TRBV3-2) and TRBJ1-2; possibly TRBD1 for D (6 bases). The CDR3 bases are TGTGCCAGCAGCCACGCGTCACAGGGTGGGGTCTATGGCTACACCTTC. Its protein is CASSHASQGGVYGYTF.